Below are 21 T cell receptor beta chains sequenced from a single sample in a study of blood T cell repertoires in COVID-19. Here immunoSEQ multiplex PCR was the method, and the copy in TCRdb shows in-frame clones only, minus some. In the table there are some 320,000 clones, 89% of which are singletons. Sequencing input: PBMCs or T cells enriched from blood (not recorded which). The receptors here all came from a man in his sixties who had recovered from COVID-19.

Only a few counts were recorded for this clone. In DNA, the CDR3 is TGTGCCAGCAGGACAGGGGTCTCCTACGAGCAGTACTTC. It encodes CASRTGVSYEQYF. This rearrangement joins TRBV12-3 or TRBV12-4 to TRBJ2-7; TRBD1 matches at 8 bases. Trimming cost V 6 bases and J 0 bases; bases outside gene matches: 1. This CDR3 region has 13 residues.

In this sample, this clone turned up a few times. The chain has TRBV19 and TRBJ1-5, with 10 bases matching TRBD1. The CDR3 covers 21 residues. Germline V gives CDR1 LNHDA, CDR2 SQIVND (reference sequence). With 1 base clipped from V and 1 base from J, the junction kept 16 bases outside the gene matches. The CDR3 sequence is CASSIGASGQGMVWSNQPQHF. CDR3 sequence (DNA): TGTGCCAGTAGTATAGGGGCGTCGGGACAGGGGATGGTTTGGAGCAATCAGCCCCAGCATTTT.

The V gene is TRBV27, the J gene TRBJ2-5, with 8 bases aligning to TRBD2. Per germline, CDR1 MNHEY and CDR2 SMNVEV (reference sequence). The CDR3 extends over 15 amino acids. V was clipped by 3 bases and J by 5 bases; unmatched bases: 8. The CDR3 DNA reads as TGTGCCAGCAGTTTGACTAGCGCAGGAGGGGAGACCCAGTACTTC. Translated: CASSLTSAGGETQYF.

The chain is built from TRBV7-3 and TRBJ1-1; maybe TRBD1 (5 bases). V was shortened by 5 bases and J by 1 base, with 14 bases between the two germline ends. Germline V gives CDR1 SGHTA, CDR2 FQGTGA. CDR3 length: 15 amino acids. CDR3 nucleotide sequence: TGTGCCAGCAGCCAGGACATTAATAGGAACACTGAAGCTTTCTTT. As protein: CASSQDINRNTEAFF.

This CDR3 is CASSRDRGPGEQYF. DNA of the CDR3: TGTGCCAGTAGTAGGGACAGGGGGCCGGGCGAGCAGTACTTC. The chain has TRBV19 and TRBJ2-7; 12 bases map to TRBD1. The CDR3 is 14 amino acids. With V trimmed by 4 bases and J by 6 bases, 4 bases remained unmatched. Germline CDR1 LNHDA, CDR2 SQIVND (reference sequence).

The genes are TRBV7-2 and TRBJ2-7; TRBD2 is a possible D gene (5 bases). The CDR3 length is 16 residues. From germline, CDR1 is SGHTA and CDR2 FQGNSA. Trimming left V 3 bases short and J 0 bases short, with 15 bases between. CDR3 in amino acids: CASSFLLLAFSYEQYF. The CDR3 DNA reads TGTGCCAGCAGCTTCCTCCTTCTAGCTTTCTCCTACGAGCAGTACTTC. Complete variable domain (other parts from reference TRBV7-2 and TRBJ2-7): GAGVSQSPSNKVTEKGKDVELRCDPISGHTALYWYRQSLGQGLEFLIYFQGNSAPDKSGLPSDRFSAERTGGSVSTLTIQRTQQEDSAVYLCASSFLLLAFSYEQYFGPGTRLTVT.

As regards this clone: Different DNA sequences within this sample yield the same CDR3. The chain combines TRBV7-9 with TRBJ2-5; tentatively, D is TRBD2 (5 bases). CDR3 length: 15 residues. From germline, CDR1 is SEHNR and CDR2 FQNEAQ (reference sequence). V lost 5 bases and J lost 0, with 13 bases in between. This chain's CDR3 is CASSPGDLYQETQYF. The CDR3 DNA reads as TGTGCCAGCAGCCCCGGGGATCTGTACCAAGAGACCCAGTACTTC.

This rearrangement joins TRBV7-3 to TRBJ2-3, with 7 bases identical to TRBD2. V was pared by 5 bases and J by 10 bases, with 9 bases of the junction left unmatched. CDR3 size: 13 residues. Germline V gene data show CDR1 as SGHTA and CDR2 as FQGTGA. The CDR3 sequence: CASSPEPAGAQYF. As DNA, the CDR3 is TGTGCCAGCAGCCCCGAACCTGCGGGGGCGCAGTATTTT.

The gene calls are TRBV19 and TRBJ2-4, with a tentative D call TRBD1 (5 bases). The ends were cut back, 4 bases at V and 0 bases at J, with 16 bases in the middle. The CDR3 has 17 amino acids. Germline V gene data show CDR1 as LNHDA and CDR2 as SQIVND (reference sequence). In nucleotides, the CDR3 is TGTGCCAGTAGTACCGACAGAATGAGACTAGCCAAAAACATTCAGTACTTC. The encoded protein is CASSTDRMRLAKNIQYF.

V is TRBV19 and J is TRBJ1-2; no definite D call. The V gene lost 2 bases and the J gene lost 9 bases, with 13 bases spanning the gap. CDR3 size: 13 residues. Per the germline V gene, CDR1 is LNHDA and CDR2 is SQIVND (reference sequence). The DNA of the CDR3 is TGTGCCAGTAGTATACGAGGTTTCGAGAGCTACACCTTC. Protein sequence: CASSIRGFESYTF.

The rearrangement links TRBV15 to TRBJ2-7, with a possible D match to TRBD1 (5 bases). The CDR3 spans 14 residues. Germline V lookup: CDR1 LNHNV, CDR2 YYDKDF (reference sequence). Between the trimmed V and J ends, which lost 1 base and 6 bases, there was a span of 13 bases. Here the CDR3 reads CATSRGGEVSEQYF. CDR3 DNA sequence: TGTGCCACCAGCAGAGGGGGCGAGGTCTCCGAGCAGTACTTC.

This clone was counted a single time. The chain uses TRBV6-5 and TRBJ2-7, with 8 bases that match TRBD2. CDR1 and CDR2 from the germline V gene are MNHEY and SVGAGI. J lost 6 bases, V lost 2 bases, and 12 bases had no gene match. The length of the CDR3 is 16 residues. The CDR3 sequence: CASSYGTSGGRGEQYF. CDR3 bases: TGTGCCAGCAGTTACGGGACTAGTGGGGGTAGAGGCGAGCAGTACTTC.

The CDR3 reads CASSLLGDRNQPQHF. CDR3 coding DNA: TGTGCCAGCAGTTTATTGGGGGACAGGAATCAGCCCCAGCATTTT. The J gene is TRBJ1-5, the V gene TRBV27; 8 bases match TRBD1. The CDR3 length is 15 residues. Germline CDR1 is MNHEY and CDR2 is SMNVEV (reference sequence). After removal of 1 base from V and 4 bases from J, the junction contained 3 bases not matched to a gene.

The V call is TRBV18, the J call TRBJ2-2; the match to TRBD2 covers 8 bases. Germline CDR1 is KGHSH and CDR2 is LQKENI. The V and J ends lost 8 bases and 1 base, in that order; junction bases with no gene match: 9. CDR3 length: 16 amino acids. In DNA, the CDR3 is TGTGCCAGCCCAACAATAGCGGGAAGGAACACCGGGGAGCTGTTTTTT. As protein: CASPTIAGRNTGELFF. Supplemented by reference TRBV18 and TRBJ2-2, the full variable domain reads NAGVMQNPRHLVRRRGQEARLRCSPMKGHSHVYWYRQLPEEGLKFMVYLQKENIIDESGMPKERFSAEFPKEGPSILRIQQVVRGDSAAYFCASPTIAGRNTGELFFGEGSRLTVL.

The chain links TRBV5-1 to TRBJ2-1; TRBD2 is a possible D gene (5 bases). Between the trimmed V and J ends, which lost 0 bases and 0 bases, there was a span of 10 bases. Germline CDR1 is SGHRS and CDR2 is YFSETQ. The CDR3 loop spans 16 amino acids. The CDR3 is CASSLGASPSYNEQFF. As DNA, the CDR3 is TGCGCCAGCAGCTTGGGGGCTAGCCCCTCCTACAATGAGCAGTTCTTC.

The chain recombines TRBV6-5 with TRBJ1-6, with a possible D match to TRBD1 (6 bases). V was clipped by 0 bases and J by 5 bases, with 8 bases between them. This CDR3 spans 15 amino acids. CDR1 and CDR2 (germline): MNHEY, SVGAGI. CDR3 loop: CASSYSAGDNSPLHF. The CDR3 DNA sequence: TGTGCCAGCAGTTACTCGGCAGGGGATAATTCACCCCTCCACTTT.

This clone was seen a handful of times. DNA for the CDR3: TGCGCCAGCAAAGTCAAAGGGGTTGAGGACTACGAGCAGTACTTC. This translates into CASKVKGVEDYEQYF. This chain connects TRBV10-1 to TRBJ2-7; possible D gene TRBD1, 5 bases. The CDR3 extends over 15 amino acids. V was pared by 7 bases and J by 3 bases, with 19 bases between. The germline gives CDR1 WNHNN, CDR2 SYGVQD (reference sequence).

This rearrangement joins TRBV24-1 to TRBJ2-5; 8 bases agree with TRBD1. The V and J ends lost 3 bases and 5 bases, in that order; junction bases with no gene match: 10. In germline, CDR1 is KGHDR, CDR2 SFDVKD. This CDR3 is built from 16 residues. This CDR3 reads CATSDPRWQGAETQYF. The DNA for the CDR3 is TGTGCCACCAGTGATCCTCGATGGCAGGGGGCTGAGACCCAGTACTTC.

This clone was seen more than once but under ten times. The V gene is TRBV11-2, the J gene TRBJ2-7; D is undetermined. CDR3 length: 13 amino acids. From germline, CDR1 is SGHAT and CDR2 FQNNGV. Trimming shortened V by 3 bases and J by 5 bases, and 11 bases separated the two germline ends. CDR3 sequence (DNA): TGTGCCAGCAGCTTTTTAGAAAGTCACGAGCAGTACTTC. This encodes CASSFLESHEQYF.

This clone came up once. The rearrangement uses TRBV24-1 and TRBJ2-3; 9 nucleotides align to TRBD2. With V trimmed by 5 bases and J by 2 bases, 4 bases remained unmatched. This CDR3 is built from 15 residues. Germline V gene data show CDR1 as KGHDR and CDR2 as SFDVKD. The CDR3 protein is CATSGSGRPTDTQYF. CDR3 DNA sequence: TGTGCCACCAGTGGGAGCGGGAGGCCCACAGATACGCAGTATTTT.

The chain uses TRBV11-2 and TRBJ2-1, with TRBD2 identical over 11 bases. Germline V gene lookup returns CDR1 SGHAT and CDR2 FQNNGV. The CDR3 totals 14 residues. V trimming: 5 bases; J trimming: 7 bases; junction bases outside the gene matches: 4. CDR3 region: CASSGTSGSNEQFF. The CDR3 bases are TGTGCCAGCAGCGGAACTAGCGGGAGTAATGAGCAGTTCTTC.